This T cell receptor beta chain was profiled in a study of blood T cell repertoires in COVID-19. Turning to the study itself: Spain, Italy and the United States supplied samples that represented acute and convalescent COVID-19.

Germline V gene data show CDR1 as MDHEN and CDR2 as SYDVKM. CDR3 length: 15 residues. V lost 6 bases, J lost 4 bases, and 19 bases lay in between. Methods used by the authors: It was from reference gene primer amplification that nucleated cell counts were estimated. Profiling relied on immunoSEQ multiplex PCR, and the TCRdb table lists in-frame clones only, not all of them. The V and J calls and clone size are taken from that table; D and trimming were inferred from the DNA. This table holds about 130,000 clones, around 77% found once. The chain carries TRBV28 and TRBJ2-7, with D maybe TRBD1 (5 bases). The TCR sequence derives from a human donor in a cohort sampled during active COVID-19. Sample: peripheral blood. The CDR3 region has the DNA TGTGCCAGCAGACCTCCCCGCCAGGGTAGGTACGAGCAGTACTTC. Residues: CASRPPRQGRYEQYF.